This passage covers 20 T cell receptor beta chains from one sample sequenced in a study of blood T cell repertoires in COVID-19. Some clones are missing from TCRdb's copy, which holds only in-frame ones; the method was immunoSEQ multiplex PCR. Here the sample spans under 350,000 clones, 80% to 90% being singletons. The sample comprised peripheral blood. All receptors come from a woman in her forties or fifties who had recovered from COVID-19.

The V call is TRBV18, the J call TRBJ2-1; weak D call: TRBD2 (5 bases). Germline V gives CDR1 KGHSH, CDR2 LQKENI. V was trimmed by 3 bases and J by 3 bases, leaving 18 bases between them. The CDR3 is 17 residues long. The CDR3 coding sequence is TGTGCCAGCTCACCCTCTCCAACTAGGACCTTCTACAATGAGCAGTTCTTC. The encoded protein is CASSPSPTRTFYNEQFF.

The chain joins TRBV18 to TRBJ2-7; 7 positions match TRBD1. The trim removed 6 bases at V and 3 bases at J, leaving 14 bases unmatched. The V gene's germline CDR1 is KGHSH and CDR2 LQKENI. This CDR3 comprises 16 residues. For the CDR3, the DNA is TGTGCCAGCTCTGGCTCAGGGGGTGAGGTGTACTACGAGCAGTACTTC. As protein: CASSGSGGEVYYEQYF.

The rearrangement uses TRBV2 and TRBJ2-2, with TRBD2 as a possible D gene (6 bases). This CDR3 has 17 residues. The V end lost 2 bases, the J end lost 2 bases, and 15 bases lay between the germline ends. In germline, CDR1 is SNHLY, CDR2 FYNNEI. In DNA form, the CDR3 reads TGTGCCAGCAGTGAATATGTGGGCGGGACCAACACCGGGGAGCTGTTTTTT. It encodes CASSEYVGGTNTGELFF. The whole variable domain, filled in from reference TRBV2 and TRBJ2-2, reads EPEVTQTPSHQVTQMGQEVILRCVPISNHLYFYWYRQILGQKVEFLVSFYNNEISEKSEIFDDQFSVERPDGSNFTLKIRSTKLEDSAMYFCASSEYVGGTNTGELFFGEGSRLTVL.

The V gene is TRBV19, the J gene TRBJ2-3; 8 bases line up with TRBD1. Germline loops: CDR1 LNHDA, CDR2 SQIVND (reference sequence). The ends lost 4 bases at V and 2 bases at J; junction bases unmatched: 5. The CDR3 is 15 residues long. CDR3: CASSTPGGYTDTQYF. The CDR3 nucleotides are TGTGCCAGTAGTACACCAGGGGGCTACACAGATACGCAGTATTTT.

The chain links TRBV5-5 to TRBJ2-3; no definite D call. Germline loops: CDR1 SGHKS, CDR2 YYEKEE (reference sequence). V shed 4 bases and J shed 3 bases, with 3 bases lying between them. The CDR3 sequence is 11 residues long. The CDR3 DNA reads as TGTGCCAGCAGCCGTACAGATACGCAGTATTTT. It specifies CASSRTDTQYF.

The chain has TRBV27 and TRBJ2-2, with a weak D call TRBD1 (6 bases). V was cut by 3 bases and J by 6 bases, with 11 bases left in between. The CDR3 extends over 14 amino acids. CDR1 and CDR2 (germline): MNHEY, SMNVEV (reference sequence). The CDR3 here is CASSFLRGPGELFF. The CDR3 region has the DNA TGTGCCAGCAGTTTCCTCAGGGGCCCCGGGGAGCTGTTTTTT.

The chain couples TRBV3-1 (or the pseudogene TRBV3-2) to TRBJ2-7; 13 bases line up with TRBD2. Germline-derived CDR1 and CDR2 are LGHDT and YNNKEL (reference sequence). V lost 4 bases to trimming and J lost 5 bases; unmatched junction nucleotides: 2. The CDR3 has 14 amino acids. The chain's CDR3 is CASSRTSGSNEQYF. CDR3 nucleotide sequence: TGTGCCAGCAGCCGGACTAGCGGGAGTAACGAGCAGTACTTC.

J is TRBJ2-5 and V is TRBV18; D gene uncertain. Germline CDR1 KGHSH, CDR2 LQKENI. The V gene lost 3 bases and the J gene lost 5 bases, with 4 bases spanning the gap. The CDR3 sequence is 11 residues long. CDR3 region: CASSPRETQYF. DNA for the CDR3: TGTGCCAGCTCACCTCGGGAGACCCAGTACTTC.

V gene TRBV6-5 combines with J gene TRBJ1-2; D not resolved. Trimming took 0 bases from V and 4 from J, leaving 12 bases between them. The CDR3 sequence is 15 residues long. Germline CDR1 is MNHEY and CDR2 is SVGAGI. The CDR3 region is CASSYSRGRLYGYTF. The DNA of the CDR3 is TGTGCCAGCAGTTACTCGCGTGGCAGACTCTATGGCTACACCTTC.

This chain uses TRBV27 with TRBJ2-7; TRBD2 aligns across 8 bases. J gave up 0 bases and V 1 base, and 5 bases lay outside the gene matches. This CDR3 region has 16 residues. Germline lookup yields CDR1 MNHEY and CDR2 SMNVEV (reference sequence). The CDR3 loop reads CASSLYGLAFSYEQYF. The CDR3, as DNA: TGTGCCAGCAGTTTATATGGACTAGCTTTCTCCTACGAGCAGTACTTC.

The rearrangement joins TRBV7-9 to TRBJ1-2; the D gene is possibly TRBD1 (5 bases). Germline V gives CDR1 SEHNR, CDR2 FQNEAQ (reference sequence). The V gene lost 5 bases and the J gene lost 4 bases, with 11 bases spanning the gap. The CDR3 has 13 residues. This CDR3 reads CASSPGTSYGYTF. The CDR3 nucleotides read TGTGCCAGCAGCCCCGGGACTTCCTATGGCTACACCTTC.

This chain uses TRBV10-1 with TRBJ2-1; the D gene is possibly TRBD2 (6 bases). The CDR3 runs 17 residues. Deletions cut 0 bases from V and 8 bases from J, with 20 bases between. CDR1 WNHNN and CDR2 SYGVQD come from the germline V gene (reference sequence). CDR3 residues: CASSESIRGGSRDEQFF. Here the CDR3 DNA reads TGCGCCAGCAGTGAGTCGATTCGTGGAGGGAGTAGGGATGAGCAGTTCTTC.

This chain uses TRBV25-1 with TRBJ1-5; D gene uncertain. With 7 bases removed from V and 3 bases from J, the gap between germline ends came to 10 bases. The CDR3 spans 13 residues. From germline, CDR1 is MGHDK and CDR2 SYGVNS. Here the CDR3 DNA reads TGTGCCAGCACCTCGGGGTTCAATCAGCCCCAGCATTTT. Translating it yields CASTSGFNQPQHF.

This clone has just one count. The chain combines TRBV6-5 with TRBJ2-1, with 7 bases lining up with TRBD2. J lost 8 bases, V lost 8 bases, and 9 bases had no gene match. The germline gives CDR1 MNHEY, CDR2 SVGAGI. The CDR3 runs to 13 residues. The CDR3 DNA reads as TGTGCCAGCTCCGGCGGGAGAGGATATGAGCAGTTCTTC. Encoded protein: CASSGGRGYEQFF.

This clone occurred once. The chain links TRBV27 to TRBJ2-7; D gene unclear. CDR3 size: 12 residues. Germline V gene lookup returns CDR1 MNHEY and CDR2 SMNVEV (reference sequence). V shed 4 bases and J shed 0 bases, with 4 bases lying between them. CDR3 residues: CASSSNSYEQYF. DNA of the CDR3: TGTGCCAGCAGTTCCAACTCCTACGAGCAGTACTTC.

In DNA, the CDR3 is TGTGCCAGCAGCTTAAGAGACAGGGGAAACAATGAGCAGTTCTTC. It specifies CASSLRDRGNNEQFF. The chain carries TRBV13 and TRBJ2-1, with 8 bases identical to TRBD1. With 2 bases clipped from V and 5 bases from J, the junction kept 5 bases outside the gene matches. The germline CDR1 and CDR2 sequences are PRHDT and FYEKMQ (reference sequence). The length of the CDR3 is 15 residues.

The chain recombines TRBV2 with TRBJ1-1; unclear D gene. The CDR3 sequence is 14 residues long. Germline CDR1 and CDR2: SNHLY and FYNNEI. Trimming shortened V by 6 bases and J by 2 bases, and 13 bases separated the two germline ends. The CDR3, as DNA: TGTGCCAGCAGCCCCAGGAGGCTAAACACTGAAGCTTTCTTT. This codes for CASSPRRLNTEAFF.

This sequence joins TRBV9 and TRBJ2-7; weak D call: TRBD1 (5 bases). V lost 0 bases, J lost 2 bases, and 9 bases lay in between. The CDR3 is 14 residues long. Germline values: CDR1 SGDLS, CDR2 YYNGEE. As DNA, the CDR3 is TGTGCCAGCAGCGTAGATCAGGGCCCCTACGAGCAGTACTTC. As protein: CASSVDQGPYEQYF.

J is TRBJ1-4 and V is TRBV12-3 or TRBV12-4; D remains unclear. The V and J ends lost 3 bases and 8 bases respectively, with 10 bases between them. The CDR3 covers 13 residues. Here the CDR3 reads CASSLGVREKLFF. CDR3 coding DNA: TGTGCCAGCAGTTTGGGCGTACGAGAAAAACTGTTTTTT.

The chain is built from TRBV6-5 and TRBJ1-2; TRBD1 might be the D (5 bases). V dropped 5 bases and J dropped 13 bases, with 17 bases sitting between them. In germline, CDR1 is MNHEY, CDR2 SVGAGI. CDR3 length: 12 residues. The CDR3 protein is CASSPTQAHSTF. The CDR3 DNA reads TGTGCCAGCAGTCCAACACAGGCCCATTCCACCTTC.